One and the same sample provided the 13 T cell receptor beta chains below, sequenced in a study of T cell changes during pregnancy in multiple sclerosis. Libraries were prepared by immunoSEQ multiplex PCR; TCRdb keeps only in-frame clonotypes and omits some of them. The sample includes about 40,000 clones, approximately 91% of them seen just once. The material was CD4+ T cells from peripheral blood mononuclear cells, obtained in the third trimester of pregnancy. These TCRs come from a female donor in good health, enrolled as a control in a pregnancy study.

This clone was recorded only once. The chain has TRBV7-2 and TRBJ2-5, with 9 bases identical to TRBD2. Looked up from germline, CDR1 is SGHTA and CDR2 is FQGNSA. The CDR3 extends over 18 amino acids. V dropped 5 bases and J dropped 0; count of bases not matched to a gene: 13. CDR3 protein: CASSAPGGREGYQETQYF. DNA of the CDR3: TGTGCCAGCAGCGCACCGGGGGGGCGGGAGGGGTACCAAGAGACCCAGTACTTC.

The chain carries TRBV28 and TRBJ1-2; a possible D gene is TRBD1 (6 bases). V was shortened by 6 bases and J by 4 bases, with 12 bases between the two germline ends. CDR3 size: 13 residues. Per germline, CDR1 MDHEN and CDR2 SYDVKM. CDR3 in DNA: TGTGCCAGCAGGCAACAGGGCAGCTATGGCTACACCTTC. Translated: CASRQQGSYGYTF.

This clone was seen only once. This chain links TRBV25-1 with TRBJ2-1, with no clear D. Trimming removed 2 bases at V and 1 base at J, with 9 bases between. The CDR3 extends over 15 amino acids. Germline loops: CDR1 MGHDK, CDR2 SYGVNS. In DNA form, the CDR3 reads TGTGCCAGCAGTGAAACTGGTATGTCCTACAATGAGCAGTTCTTC. It yields the protein CASSETGMSYNEQFF.

This clone was seen only a few times. The V gene is TRBV6-5, the J gene TRBJ1-1; maybe TRBD1 (6 bases). Germline CDR1 reads MNHEY; CDR2 reads SVGAGI. The CDR3 loop spans 14 amino acids. V gave up 5 bases and J gave up 2 bases, with 12 bases separating them. Here the CDR3 reads CASSLWTDNTEAFF. The CDR3 nucleotides read TGTGCCAGCAGTCTTTGGACAGACAACACTGAAGCTTTCTTT.

V usage is TRBV18 and J usage is TRBJ2-7, with 10 bases identical to TRBD1. The V gene end was trimmed by 8 bases and the J gene end by 3 bases; junction bases not matched to a gene: 10. Germline CDR1 reads KGHSH; CDR2 reads LQKENI. This CDR3 has 15 residues. CDR3 DNA: TGTGCCAGCCAGCTAGGGACAGGGGTCAGCTACGAGCAGTACTTC. It specifies CASQLGTGVSYEQYF.

The chain links TRBV19 to TRBJ2-3; TRBD2 matches 12 bases. CDR3 length equals 16 residues. The V and J ends lost 3 bases and 6 bases, in that order; junction bases with no gene match: 7. Germline V gene lookup returns CDR1 LNHDA and CDR2 SQIVND (reference sequence). The CDR3 is CASSMRLAGVGDTQYF. DNA for the CDR3: TGTGCCAGTAGTATGCGACTAGCGGGAGTAGGTGATACGCAGTATTTT.

This clone was picked up a small number of times. This chain connects TRBV11-2 to TRBJ1-6; no reliable D call. V lost 5 bases and J lost 2, with 16 bases in between. CDR1 is SGHAT, CDR2 FQNNGV, per germline. This CDR3 is built from 17 residues. The CDR3 nucleotides read TGTGCCAGCAGCAAGACGACCCGCGGAGCCTATAATTCACCCCTCCACTTT. This codes for CASSKTTRGAYNSPLHF.

The chain joins TRBV5-4 to TRBJ2-5; 9 positions match TRBD2. V was clipped by 0 bases and J by 4 bases; unmatched bases: 7. The CDR3 length is 16 residues. The germline V gene encodes CDR1 SGHNT and CDR2 YYREEE (reference sequence). The CDR3 region has the DNA TGTGCCAGCAGCTTGGTGAGCGGGGGGACCGGAGAGACCCAGTACTTC. This codes for CASSLVSGGTGETQYF.

The chain links TRBV4-1 to TRBJ2-1; the D is unclear. The CDR3 has 15 amino acids. The ends were cut back, 0 bases at V and 8 bases at J, with 14 bases in the middle. Per the germline V gene, CDR1 is MGHRA and CDR2 is YSYEKL. DNA for the CDR3: TGCGCCAGCAGCCAAGATTCCCCTTCTAGAGATGAGCAGTTCTTC. Its protein is CASSQDSPSRDEQFF.

This sequence joins TRBV7-2 and TRBJ2-2; a weak D match, TRBD2 (5 bases). Germline CDR1 is SGHTA and CDR2 is FQGNSA. Trimming removed 5 bases at V and 7 bases at J, with 14 bases between. The CDR3 contains 14 residues. CDR3 in amino acids: CASSQEGRRGELFF. CDR3 DNA: TGTGCCAGCAGCCAAGAGGGCAGACGCGGGGAGCTGTTTTTT.

J is TRBJ2-1 and V is TRBV7-8; 12 nucleotides agree with TRBD2. Germline V gene sequence: CDR1 SGHVS, CDR2 FQNEAQ. CDR3 length: 16 residues. With V trimmed by 3 bases and J by 8 bases, 8 bases remained unmatched. CDR3 sequence: CASSLFSSGGAHEQFF. CDR3 DNA: TGTGCCAGCAGCTTGTTTTCTAGCGGGGGGGCCCATGAGCAGTTCTTC.

The J gene is TRBJ2-5, the V gene TRBV7-3; possible D gene TRBD2, 6 bases. Germline V lookup: CDR1 SGHTA, CDR2 FQGTGA. Trimming pared 3 bases from V and 5 bases from J, leaving 16 bases between. The CDR3 spans 15 residues. In DNA, the CDR3 is TGTGCCAGCAGCTTCCTCGGAGGGCCTGAGGAGACCCAGTACTTC. Protein product: CASSFLGGPEETQYF.

This clone was seen just once. This sequence joins TRBV9 and TRBJ2-2; D may be TRBD2 (5 bases). The CDR3 runs 14 residues. Germline CDR1 and CDR2: SGDLS and YYNGEE. V shed 4 bases and J shed 3 bases, with 10 bases lying between them. This chain's CDR3 is CASSPYSDTGELFF. CDR3 bases: TGTGCCAGCAGCCCATATAGCGACACCGGGGAGCTGTTTTTT.